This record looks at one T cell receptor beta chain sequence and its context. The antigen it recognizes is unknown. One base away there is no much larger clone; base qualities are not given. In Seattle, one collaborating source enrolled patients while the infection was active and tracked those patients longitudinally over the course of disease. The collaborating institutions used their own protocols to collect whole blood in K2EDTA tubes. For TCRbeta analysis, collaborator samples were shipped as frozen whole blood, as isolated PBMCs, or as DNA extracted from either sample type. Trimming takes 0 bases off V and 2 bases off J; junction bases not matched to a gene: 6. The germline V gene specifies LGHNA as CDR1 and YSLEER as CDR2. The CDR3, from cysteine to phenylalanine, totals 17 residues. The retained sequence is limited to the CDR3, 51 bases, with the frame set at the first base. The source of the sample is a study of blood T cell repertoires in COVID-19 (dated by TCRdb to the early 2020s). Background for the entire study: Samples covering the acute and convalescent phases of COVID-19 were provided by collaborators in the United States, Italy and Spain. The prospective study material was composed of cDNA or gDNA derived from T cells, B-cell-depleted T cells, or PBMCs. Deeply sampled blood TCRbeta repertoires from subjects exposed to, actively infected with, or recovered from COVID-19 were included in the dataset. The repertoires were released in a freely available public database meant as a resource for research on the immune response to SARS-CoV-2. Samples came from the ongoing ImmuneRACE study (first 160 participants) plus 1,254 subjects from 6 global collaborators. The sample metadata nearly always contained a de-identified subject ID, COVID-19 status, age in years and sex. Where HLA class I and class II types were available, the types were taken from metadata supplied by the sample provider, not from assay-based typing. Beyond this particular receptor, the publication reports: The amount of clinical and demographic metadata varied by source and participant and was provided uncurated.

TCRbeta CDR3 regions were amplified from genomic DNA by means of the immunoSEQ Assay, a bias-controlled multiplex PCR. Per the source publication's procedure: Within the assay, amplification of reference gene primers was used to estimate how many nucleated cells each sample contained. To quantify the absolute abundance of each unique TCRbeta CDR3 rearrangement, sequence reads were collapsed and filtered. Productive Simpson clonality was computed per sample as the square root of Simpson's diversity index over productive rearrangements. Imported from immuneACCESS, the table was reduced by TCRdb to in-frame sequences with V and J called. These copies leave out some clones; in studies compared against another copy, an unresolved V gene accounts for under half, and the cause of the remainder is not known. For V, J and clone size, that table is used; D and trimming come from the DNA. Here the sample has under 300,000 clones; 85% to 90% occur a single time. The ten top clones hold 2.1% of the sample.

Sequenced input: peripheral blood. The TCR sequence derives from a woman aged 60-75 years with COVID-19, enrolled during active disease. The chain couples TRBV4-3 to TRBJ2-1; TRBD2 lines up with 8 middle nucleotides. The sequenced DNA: TGCGCCAGCAGCCAAGATCATATCGGGGGGGCCTACAATGAGCAGTTCTTC. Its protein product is CASSQDHIGGAYNEQFF.